This TCR beta chain comes out of a study of blood T cell repertoires in COVID-19. About the research overall: Specimens from acute and convalescent COVID-19 originated in the United States, Italy and Spain. PBMCs, B-cell-depleted T cells, or T cells were the source of the cDNA or gDNA that made up the material.

This clone was counted ten times or more. Only in-frame clones appear in the TCRdb table, and some are missing; sequencing was by immunoSEQ multiplex PCR. This table has 120,000 or so clones, around 63% appearing once. This CDR3 is built from 17 residues. From germline, CDR1 is MNHEY and CDR2 SMNVEV (reference sequence). V was clipped by 0 bases and J by 4 bases; unmatched bases: 11. The receptor's source is a woman in her 70s with acute or convalescent COVID-19. V usage is TRBV27 and J usage is TRBJ2-7, with TRBD1 matching over 8 bases. Sequenced sample: peripheral blood. The DNA of the CDR3 is TGTGCCAGCAGTTTATCAGGTGGATCAGGGGGCCGATACGAGCAGTACTTC. Encoded protein: CASSLSGGSGGRYEQYF.